One and the same sample provided the 10 T cell receptor beta chains below, sequenced in a study of T cell responses to AZD1222 COVID-19 vaccine. Using immunoSEQ multiplex PCR, the repertoire was profiled, and TCRdb retains in-frame clones only, with some absent. The profile shows 180,000 or so clones, approximately 94% of them singletons. This specimen consisted of peripheral blood, obtained on day 0 of AZD1222 vaccination. These receptors were collected from an adult in good health.

V is TRBV21-1 and J is TRBJ2-4; no DNA check was done on the table's D call, TRBD2. TRBV21-1 corresponds to a pseudogene. The CDR3 is made up of 18 amino acids. CDR3: CASSAKGRGKRDKNIQYF. In DNA form, the CDR3 reads TGTGCCAGCAGCGCGAAGGGGAGGGGAAAGAGGGACAAAAACATTCAGTACTTC.

V and J are TRBV5-8 and TRBJ1-2, with D perhaps TRBD1 (5 bases). The CDR3 is 13 residues long. V was cut by 4 bases and J by 4 bases, with 11 bases left in between. From germline, CDR1 is SGHTS and CDR2 YDEGEE. CDR3 region: CASSRQTTYGYTF. Written as DNA, the CDR3 is TGTGCCAGCAGCAGACAGACGACCTATGGCTACACCTTC.

DNA for the CDR3: TGTGCCAGCACCCAGAACATGAACACTGAAGCTTTCTTT. Its translation is CASTQNMNTEAFF. The V and J genes are TRBV9 and TRBJ1-1; D remains unclear. This CDR3 spans 13 amino acids. V lost 6 bases, J lost 0 bases, and 9 bases lay in between. Germline CDR1 is SGDLS and CDR2 is YYNGEE.

With respect to this clone: Other DNA sequences in the same sample also yield this CDR3. The chain has TRBV28 and TRBJ1-3; a possible D gene is TRBD1 (6 bases). Trimming stripped 6 bases from V and 4 bases from J, with 13 bases between. The V gene's germline CDR1 is MDHEN and CDR2 SYDVKM. The CDR3 loop spans 14 amino acids. CDR3 nucleotide sequence: TGTGCCAGCAGCTTAGGGGGATCCGGAAACACCATATATTTT. This encodes CASSLGGSGNTIYF.

This chain links TRBV12-5 with TRBJ1-5; D unresolved. There are 12 residues in the CDR3. V dropped 4 bases and J dropped 2 bases, with 3 bases sitting between them. Per germline, CDR1 LGHNT and CDR2 FRNRAP. The CDR3 DNA follows: TGTGCTAGTGGTTCAGGCAATCAGCCCCAGCATTTT. Protein sequence: CASGSGNQPQHF.

The chain has TRBV28 and TRBJ2-3; D is ambiguous. CDR1 is MDHEN, CDR2 SYDVKM, per germline. The CDR3 runs 11 residues. Trimming left V 3 bases short and J 2 bases short, with 0 bases between. This CDR3 reads CASSFTDTQYF. The CDR3 DNA sequence: TGTGCCAGCAGTTTCACAGATACGCAGTATTTT.

This chain joins TRBV7-9 and TRBJ1-5, with D unclear. V lost 5 bases and J lost 0, with 8 bases in between. This CDR3 spans 14 amino acids. CDR1 and CDR2 (germline): SEHNR, FQNEAQ (reference sequence). The CDR3 bases are TGTGCCAGCAGCCCAACCATTAGCAATCAGCCCCAGCATTTT. Residues: CASSPTISNQPQHF.

V is TRBV4-2 and J is TRBJ2-3; TRBD2 aligns across 12 bases. V was pared by 0 bases and J by 0 bases, with 7 bases of the junction left unmatched. In germline, CDR1 is LGHNA, CDR2 YNFKEQ. The CDR3 loop spans 19 amino acids. In DNA form, the CDR3 reads TGTGCCAGCAGCCAAGAAAGGTTTGGACTAGCGGGGAGCACAGATACGCAGTATTTT. It is translated as CASSQERFGLAGSTDTQYF.

The J gene is TRBJ1-3, the V gene TRBV2; D gene uncertain. The CDR3 extends over 15 amino acids. The germline V and J ends were trimmed by 6 bases and 0 bases, with 12 bases remaining between them. CDR1 is SNHLY and CDR2 is FYNNEI in the germline V gene. The CDR3: CASRTGPFSGNTIYF. CDR3 DNA sequence: TGTGCCAGCAGGACTGGGCCTTTCTCTGGAAACACCATATATTTT. Full variable domain (missing parts from reference TRBV2 and TRBJ1-3): EPEVTQTPSHQVTQMGQEVILRCVPISNHLYFYWYRQILGQKVEFLVSFYNNEISEKSEIFDDQFSVERPDGSNFTLKIRSTKLEDSAMYFCASRTGPFSGNTIYFGEGSWLTVV.

This rearrangement joins TRBV7-9 to TRBJ2-3; D unclear. Trimming left V 3 bases short and J 4 bases short, with 17 bases between. CDR3 length: 16 amino acids. Per the germline V gene, CDR1 is SEHNR and CDR2 is FQNEAQ (reference sequence). For the CDR3, the DNA is TGTGCCAGCAGCTTGGCCCTTTCCTCCAGGCCAGATACGCAGTATTTT. Protein sequence: CASSLALSSRPDTQYF.